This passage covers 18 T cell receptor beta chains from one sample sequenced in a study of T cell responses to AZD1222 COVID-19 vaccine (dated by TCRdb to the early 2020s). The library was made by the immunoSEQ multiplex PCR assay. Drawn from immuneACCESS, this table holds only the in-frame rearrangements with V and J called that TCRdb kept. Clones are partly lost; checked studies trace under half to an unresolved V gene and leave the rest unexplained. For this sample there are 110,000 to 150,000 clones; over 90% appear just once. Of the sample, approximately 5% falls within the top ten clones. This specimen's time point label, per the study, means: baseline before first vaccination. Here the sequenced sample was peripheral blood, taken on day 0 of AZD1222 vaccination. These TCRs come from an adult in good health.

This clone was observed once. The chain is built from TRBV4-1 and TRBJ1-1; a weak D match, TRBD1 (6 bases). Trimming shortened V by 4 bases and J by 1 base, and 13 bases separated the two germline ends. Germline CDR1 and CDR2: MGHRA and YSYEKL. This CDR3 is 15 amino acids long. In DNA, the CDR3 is TGCGCCAGCAGCCGAATAGGGGGGAGGAACACTGAAGCTTTCTTT. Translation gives CASSRIGGRNTEAFF.

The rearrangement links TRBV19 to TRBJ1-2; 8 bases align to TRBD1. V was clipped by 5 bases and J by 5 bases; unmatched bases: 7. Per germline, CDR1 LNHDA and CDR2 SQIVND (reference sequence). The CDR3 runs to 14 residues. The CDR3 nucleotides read TGTGCCAGTAGTGGGGACTACAGGGGGTATGGCTACACCTTC. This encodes CASSGDYRGYGYTF.

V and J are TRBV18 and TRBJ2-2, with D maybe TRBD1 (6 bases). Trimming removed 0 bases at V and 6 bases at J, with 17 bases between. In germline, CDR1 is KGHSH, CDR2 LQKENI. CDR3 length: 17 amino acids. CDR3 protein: CASSPPGQGNGAGELFF. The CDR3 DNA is TGTGCCAGCTCACCACCGGGGCAGGGGAATGGCGCCGGGGAGCTGTTTTTT. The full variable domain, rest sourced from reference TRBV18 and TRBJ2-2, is NAGVMQNPRHLVRRRGQEARLRCSPMKGHSHVYWYRQLPEEGLKFMVYLQKENIIDESGMPKERFSAEFPKEGPSILRIQQVVRGDSAAYFCASSPPGQGNGAGELFFGEGSRLTVL.

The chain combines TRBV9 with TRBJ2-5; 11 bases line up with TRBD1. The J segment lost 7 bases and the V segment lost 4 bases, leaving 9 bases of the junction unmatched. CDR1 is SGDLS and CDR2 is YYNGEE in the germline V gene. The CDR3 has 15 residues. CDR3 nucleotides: TGTGCCAGCAGCACCTGGGACAGGGGGGATGTGACCCAGTACTTC. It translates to CASSTWDRGDVTQYF.

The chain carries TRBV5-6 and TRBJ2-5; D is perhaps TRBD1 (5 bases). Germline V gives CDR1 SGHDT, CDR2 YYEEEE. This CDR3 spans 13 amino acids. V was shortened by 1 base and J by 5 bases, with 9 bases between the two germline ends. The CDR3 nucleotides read TGTGCCAGCAGCTTGTACCAGGGCGAGACCCAGTACTTC. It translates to CASSLYQGETQYF.

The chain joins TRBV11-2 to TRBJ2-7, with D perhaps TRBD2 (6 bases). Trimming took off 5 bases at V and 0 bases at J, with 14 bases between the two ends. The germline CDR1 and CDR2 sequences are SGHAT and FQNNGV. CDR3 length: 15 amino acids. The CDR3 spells CASSPDSGSSYEQYF. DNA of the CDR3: TGTGCCAGCAGCCCCGATAGCGGAAGCTCCTACGAGCAGTACTTC. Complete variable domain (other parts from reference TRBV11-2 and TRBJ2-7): EAGVAQSPRYKIIEKRQSVAFWCNPISGHATLYWYQQILGQGPKLLIQFQNNGVVDDSQLPKDRFSAERLKGVDSTLKIQPAKLEDSAVYLCASSPDSGSSYEQYFGPGTRLTVT.

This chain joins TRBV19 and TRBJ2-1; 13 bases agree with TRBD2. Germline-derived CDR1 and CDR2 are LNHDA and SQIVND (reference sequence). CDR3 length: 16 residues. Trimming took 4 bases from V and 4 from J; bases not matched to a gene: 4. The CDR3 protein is CASSKILAGGYNEQFF. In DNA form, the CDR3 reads TGTGCCAGTAGTAAAATACTAGCGGGAGGGTACAATGAGCAGTTCTTC.

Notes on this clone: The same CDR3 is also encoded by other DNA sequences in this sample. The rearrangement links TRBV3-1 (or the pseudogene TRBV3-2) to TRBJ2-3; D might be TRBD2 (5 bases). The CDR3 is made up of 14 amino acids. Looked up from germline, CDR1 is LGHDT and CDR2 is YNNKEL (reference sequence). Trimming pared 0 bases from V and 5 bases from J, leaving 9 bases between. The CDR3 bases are TGTGCCAGCAGCCAAGATGCGGCGGGAGATACGCAGTATTTT. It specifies CASSQDAAGDTQYF.

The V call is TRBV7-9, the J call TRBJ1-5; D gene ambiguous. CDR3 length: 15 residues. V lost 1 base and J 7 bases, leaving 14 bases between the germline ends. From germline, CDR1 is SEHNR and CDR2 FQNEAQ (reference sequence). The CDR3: CASSLEGQSGQPQHF. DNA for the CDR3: TGTGCCAGCAGCTTAGAGGGTCAGTCTGGGCAGCCCCAGCATTTT.

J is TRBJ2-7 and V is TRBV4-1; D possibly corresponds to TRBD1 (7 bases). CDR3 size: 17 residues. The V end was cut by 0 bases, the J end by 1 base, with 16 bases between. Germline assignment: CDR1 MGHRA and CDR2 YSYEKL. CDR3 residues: CASSQDGGTVTSYEQYF. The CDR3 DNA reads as TGCGCCAGCAGCCAAGATGGGGGGACAGTGACATCCTACGAGCAGTACTTC.

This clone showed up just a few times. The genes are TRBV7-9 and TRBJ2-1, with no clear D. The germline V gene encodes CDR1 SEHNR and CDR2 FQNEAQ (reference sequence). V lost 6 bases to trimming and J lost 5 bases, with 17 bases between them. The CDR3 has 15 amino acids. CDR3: CASSSWALMDNEQFF. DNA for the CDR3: TGTGCCAGCAGTTCCTGGGCCCTGATGGACAATGAGCAGTTCTTC.

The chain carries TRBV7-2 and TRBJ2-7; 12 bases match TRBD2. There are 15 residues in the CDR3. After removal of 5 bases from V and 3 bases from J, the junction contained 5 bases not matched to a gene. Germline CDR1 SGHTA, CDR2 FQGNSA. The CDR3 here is CASSATSGGYYEQYF. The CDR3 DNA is TGTGCCAGCAGCGCGACTAGCGGGGGCTACTACGAGCAGTACTTC. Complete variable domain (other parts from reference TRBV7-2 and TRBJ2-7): GAGVSQSPSNKVTEKGKDVELRCDPISGHTALYWYRQSLGQGLEFLIYFQGNSAPDKSGLPSDRFSAERTGGSVSTLTIQRTQQEDSAVYLCASSATSGGYYEQYFGPGTRLTVT.

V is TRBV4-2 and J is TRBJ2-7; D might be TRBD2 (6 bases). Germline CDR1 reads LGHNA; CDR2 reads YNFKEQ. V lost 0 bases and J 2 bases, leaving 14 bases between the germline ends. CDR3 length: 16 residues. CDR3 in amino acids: CASSQDLGTVAYEQYF. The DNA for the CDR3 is TGTGCCAGCAGCCAAGATCTCGGGACTGTGGCCTACGAGCAGTACTTC.

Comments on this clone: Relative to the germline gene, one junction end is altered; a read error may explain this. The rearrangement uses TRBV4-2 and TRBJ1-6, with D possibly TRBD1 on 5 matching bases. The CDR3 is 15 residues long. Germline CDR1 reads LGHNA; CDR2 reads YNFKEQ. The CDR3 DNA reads TGTGCCAGCAGTCAAGAGGCCAGGGTTAATTCACCCCTCCACTTT. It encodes CASSQEARVNSPLHF.

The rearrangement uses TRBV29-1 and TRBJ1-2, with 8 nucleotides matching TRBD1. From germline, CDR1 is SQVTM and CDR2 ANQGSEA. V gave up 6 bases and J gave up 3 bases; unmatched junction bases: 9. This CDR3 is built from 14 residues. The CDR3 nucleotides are TGCAGCGTAGGCTCAGGGGGCGGCTACTATGGCTACACCTTC. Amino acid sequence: CSVGSGGGYYGYTF.

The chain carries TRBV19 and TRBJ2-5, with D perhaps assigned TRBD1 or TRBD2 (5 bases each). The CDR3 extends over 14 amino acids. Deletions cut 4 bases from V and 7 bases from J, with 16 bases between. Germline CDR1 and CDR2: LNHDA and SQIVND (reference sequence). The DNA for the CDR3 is TGTGCCAGTAGTACCGGGACGGGGTCAGCGACCCAGTACTTC. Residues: CASSTGTGSATQYF.

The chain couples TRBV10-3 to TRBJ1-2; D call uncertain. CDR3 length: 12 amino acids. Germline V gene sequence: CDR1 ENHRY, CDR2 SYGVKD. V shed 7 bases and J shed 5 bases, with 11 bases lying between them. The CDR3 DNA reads TGTGCCATCATGGGCAGCCCATATGGCTACACCTTC. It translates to CAIMGSPYGYTF.

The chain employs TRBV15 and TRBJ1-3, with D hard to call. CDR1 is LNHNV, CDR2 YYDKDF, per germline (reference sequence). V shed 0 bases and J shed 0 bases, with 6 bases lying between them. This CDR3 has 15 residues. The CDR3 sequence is CATSRDYSSGNTIYF. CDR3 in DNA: TGTGCCACCAGCAGAGATTACAGCTCTGGAAACACCATATATTTT.